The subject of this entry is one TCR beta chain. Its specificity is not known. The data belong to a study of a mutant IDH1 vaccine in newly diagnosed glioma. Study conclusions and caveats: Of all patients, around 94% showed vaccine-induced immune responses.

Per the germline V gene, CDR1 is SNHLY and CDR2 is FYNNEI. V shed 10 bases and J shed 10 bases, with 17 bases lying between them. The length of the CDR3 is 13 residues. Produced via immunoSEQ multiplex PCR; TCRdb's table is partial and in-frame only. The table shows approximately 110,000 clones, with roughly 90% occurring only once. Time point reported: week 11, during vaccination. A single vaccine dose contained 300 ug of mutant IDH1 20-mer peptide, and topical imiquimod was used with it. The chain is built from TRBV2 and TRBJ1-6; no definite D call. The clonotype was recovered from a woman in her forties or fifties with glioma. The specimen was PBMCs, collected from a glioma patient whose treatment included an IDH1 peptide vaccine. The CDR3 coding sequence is TGTGCCACCGAGGTTCAGCTCGGGTCACCCCTCCACTTT. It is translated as CATEVQLGSPLHF.